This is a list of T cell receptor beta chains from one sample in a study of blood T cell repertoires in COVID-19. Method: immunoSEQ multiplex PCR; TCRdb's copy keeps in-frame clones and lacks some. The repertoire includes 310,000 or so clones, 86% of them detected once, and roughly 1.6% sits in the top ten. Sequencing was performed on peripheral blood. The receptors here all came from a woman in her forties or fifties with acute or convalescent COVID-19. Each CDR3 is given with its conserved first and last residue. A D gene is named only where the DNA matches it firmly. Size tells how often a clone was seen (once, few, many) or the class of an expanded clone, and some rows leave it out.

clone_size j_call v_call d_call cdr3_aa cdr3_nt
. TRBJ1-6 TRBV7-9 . CASTFGWNNSPLHF TGTGCCAGCACCTTCGGGTGGAATAATTCACCCCTCCACTTT
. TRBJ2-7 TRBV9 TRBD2 CASSGLAAPYEQYF TGTGCCAGCAGCGGACTAGCGGCTCCCTACGAGCAGTACTTC
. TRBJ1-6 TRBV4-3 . CASSQVGQPLNSPLHF TGCGCCAGCAGCCAAGTGGGACAACCACTTAATTCACCCCTCCACTTT
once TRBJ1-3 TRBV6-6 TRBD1 CASSYADRDDTIYF TGTGCCAGCAGTTACGCGGACAGGGATGACACCATATATTTT
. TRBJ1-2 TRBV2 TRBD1 CASKGTGELGGYTF TGTGCCAGCAAGGGGACAGGTGAGCTCGGCGGCTACACCTTC
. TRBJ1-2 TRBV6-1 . CASSEPRGIYGYTF TGTGCCAGCAGTGAGCCCAGGGGAATCTATGGCTACACCTTC
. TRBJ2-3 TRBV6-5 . CASSPGGYTQYF TGTGCCAGCAGCCCAGGGGGGTATACGCAGTATTTT
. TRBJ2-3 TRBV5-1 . CASSKLIGRDTQYF TGCGCCAGCAGCAAGCTAATTGGGCGAGATACGCAGTATTTT
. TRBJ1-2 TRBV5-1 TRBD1 CASSLAAGQSFYTF TGCGCCAGCAGCTTGGCCGCGGGACAGTCTTTCTACACCTTC
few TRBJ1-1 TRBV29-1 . CSAVQDTQNTEAFF TGCAGCGCGGTCCAGGACACCCAGAACACTGAAGCTTTCTTT
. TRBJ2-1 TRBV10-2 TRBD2 CASSEMYGTSGNEQFF TGCGCCAGCAGTGAGATGTACGGGACTAGCGGGAATGAGCAGTTCTTC
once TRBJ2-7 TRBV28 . CASSLGAAYEQYF TGTGCCAGCAGTTTAGGGGCGGCCTACGAGCAGTACTTC
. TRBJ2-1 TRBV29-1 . CSAPWESAEQFF TGCAGCGCCCCCTGGGAGTCGGCTGAGCAGTTCTTC
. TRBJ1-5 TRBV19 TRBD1 CASSILGGGNQPQHF TGTGCCAGTAGTATATTAGGGGGCGGCAATCAGCCCCAGCATTTT
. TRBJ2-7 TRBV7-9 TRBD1 CASSLAGDSYEQYF TGTGCCAGCAGCTTAGCGGGGGACAGCTACGAGCAGTACTTC
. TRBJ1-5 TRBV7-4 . CASRSSPGTSNQPQHF TGTGCCAGCAGATCCTCCCCGGGAACAAGCAATCAGCCCCAGCATTTT